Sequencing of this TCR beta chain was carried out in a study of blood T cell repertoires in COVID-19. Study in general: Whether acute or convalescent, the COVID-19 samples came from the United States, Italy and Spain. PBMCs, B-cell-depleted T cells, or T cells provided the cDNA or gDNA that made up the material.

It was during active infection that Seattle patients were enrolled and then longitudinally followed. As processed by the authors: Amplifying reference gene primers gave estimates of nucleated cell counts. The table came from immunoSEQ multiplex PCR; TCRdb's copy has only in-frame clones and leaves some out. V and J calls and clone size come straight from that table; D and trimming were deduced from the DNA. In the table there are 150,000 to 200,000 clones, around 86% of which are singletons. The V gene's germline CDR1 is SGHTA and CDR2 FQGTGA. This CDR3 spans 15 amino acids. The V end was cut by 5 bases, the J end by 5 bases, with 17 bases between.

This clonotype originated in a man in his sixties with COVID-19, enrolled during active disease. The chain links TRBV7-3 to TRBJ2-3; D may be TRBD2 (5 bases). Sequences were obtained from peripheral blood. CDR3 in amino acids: CASSLGLSPGDTQYF. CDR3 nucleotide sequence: TGTGCCAGCAGCCTAGGACTCTCCCCGGGAGATACGCAGTATTTT.